This T cell receptor (beta chain) was documented in a study of T cell responses to AZD1222 COVID-19 vaccine. Study-wide points: Baseline serostatus was positive in only a handful of AZD1222 recipients.

This clone was seen a single time. Its antigen is currently unknown. The J segment lost 2 bases and the V segment lost 5 bases, leaving 3 bases of the junction unmatched. CDR1 and CDR2 from the germline V gene are MNHEY and SMNVEV (reference sequence). This CDR3 has 13 residues. Data came from immunoSEQ multiplex PCR; TCRdb stores just in-frame clones and leaves some out. The table has 110,000 or so clones, about 88% seen once. This TCR derives from an adult who received the AZD1222 COVID-19 vaccine. This material consisted of peripheral blood, taken 28 days after the second AZD1222 dose. This chain joins TRBV27 and TRBJ2-7, with 7 bases that match TRBD2. CDR3 amino acids: CASSVAGPYEQYF. The CDR3 DNA is TGTGCCAGCAGTGTAGCGGGTCCCTACGAGCAGTACTTC.